Listed here are 17 T cell receptor beta chains from one sample, sequenced in a study of shared clonotypes between healthy human individuals (TCRdb year 2020). The library was obtained by the immunoSEQ multiplex PCR assay. What TCRdb holds here is the immuneACCESS table cut down to in-frame rearrangements. Part of the clones is not present; checked against another copy, under half of the missing clones reflect an unresolved V gene, and the others are unexplained. Present in this sample are 530,000 or so clones, over 75% of which were seen just once. The ten most abundant clones make up around an eighth of the sample. The sequenced sample was PBMCs. Receptors were obtained from a woman in her forties in good health. Some clones in this sample may be carry-over from other donors' samples.

This chain connects TRBV28 to TRBJ2-1; 10 positions match TRBD2. Germline loops: CDR1 MDHEN, CDR2 SYDVKM. The CDR3 covers 16 residues. The V segment lost 8 bases and the J segment 4 bases; nucleotides outside the gene matches: 11. For the CDR3, the DNA is TGTGCCAGCTTTAATTCGCTAGCGGGAGCATACAATGAGCAGTTCTTC. It specifies CASFNSLAGAYNEQFF.

CDR3 sequence reads: CASREGGEKLFF. Written as DNA, the CDR3 is TGTGCCAGCAGGGAGGGAGGCGAAAAACTGTTTTTT. The chain links TRBV27 to TRBJ1-4, with D hard to call. Germline V CDR1 and CDR2: MNHEY, SMNVEV (reference sequence). V was shortened by 6 bases and J by 8 bases, with 10 bases between the two germline ends. The length of the CDR3 is 12 residues.

This clone was detected only a few times. The chain is built from TRBV7-2 and TRBJ2-6; TRBD2 is a possible D gene (6 bases). CDR3 length: 15 residues. The germline V and J ends were trimmed by 5 bases and 3 bases, with 11 bases remaining between them. Germline-derived CDR1 and CDR2 are SGHTA and FQGNSA. The CDR3 DNA reads as TGTGCCAGCAGCCTCGACGGGAGTGGGGCCAACGTCCTGACTTTC. This gives the protein CASSLDGSGANVLTF. Full variable domain (remainder filled in from reference TRBV7-2 and TRBJ2-6): GAGVSQSPSNKVTEKGKDVELRCDPISGHTALYWYRQSLGQGLEFLIYFQGNSAPDKSGLPSDRFSAERTGGSVSTLTIQRTQQEDSAVYLCASSLDGSGANVLTFGAGSRLTVL.

The chain joins TRBV5-1 to TRBJ2-5; 8 bases map to TRBD1. Germline lookup yields CDR1 SGHRS and CDR2 YFSETQ. The CDR3 has 14 residues. With 4 bases clipped from V and 4 bases from J, the junction kept 6 bases outside the gene matches. This CDR3 is CASSPGTGGETQYF. Here the CDR3 DNA reads TGCGCCAGCAGCCCCGGGACAGGTGGAGAGACCCAGTACTTC.

The chain couples TRBV10-3 to TRBJ2-3; D gene unclear. Germline CDR1 is ENHRY and CDR2 is SYGVKD. The CDR3 consists of 15 residues. Trimming shortened V by 1 base and J by 2 bases, and 10 bases separated the two germline ends. Written as DNA, the CDR3 is TGTGCCATCAGTGAGTATCGCACGGACACAGATACGCAGTATTTT. Its translation: CAISEYRTDTDTQYF.

This clone was counted once. This chain connects TRBV2 to TRBJ2-2; 8 bases match TRBD2. In germline, CDR1 is SNHLY, CDR2 FYNNEI. V dropped 8 bases and J dropped 7; count of bases not matched to a gene: 6. The CDR3 is made up of 13 amino acids. This chain's CDR3 is CASRRLAIGELFF. The DNA for the CDR3 is TGTGCCAGCCGACGACTAGCGATCGGGGAGCTGTTTTTT.

The sample holds many counts of this clone. V gene TRBV19 combines with J gene TRBJ2-1, with TRBD2 matching over 9 bases. The CDR3 extends over 15 amino acids. V was pared by 1 base and J by 4 bases, with 2 bases of the junction left unmatched. Germline V CDR1 and CDR2: LNHDA, SQIVND (reference sequence). The CDR3 region has the DNA TGTGCCAGTAGTATAGGACTAGCGGATTACAATGAGCAGTTCTTC. It codes for CASSIGLADYNEQFF.

V is TRBV29-1 and J is TRBJ2-5; 11 bases align to TRBD2. The CDR3 loop spans 14 amino acids. Germline values: CDR1 SQVTM, CDR2 ANQGSEA. V shed 7 bases, J shed 5 bases, and the junction held 9 bases outside the gene matches. The CDR3 reads CSAHSGRAKETQYF. CDR3 coding DNA: TGCAGCGCCCATAGCGGGAGGGCCAAGGAGACCCAGTACTTC.

The CDR3 coding sequence is TGTGCCAGTAGTATCGGGACAGAGAACACTGAAGCTTTCTTT. This gives the protein CASSIGTENTEAFF. The V gene is TRBV19, the J gene TRBJ1-1, with TRBD1 matching over 7 bases. The CDR3 is 14 residues long. Germline CDR1 and CDR2: LNHDA and SQIVND (reference sequence). V lost 3 bases to trimming and J lost 1 base; unmatched junction nucleotides: 2.

This chain connects TRBV4-3 to TRBJ2-2; 8 positions agree with TRBD1. Losses at the gene ends were 4 bases for V and 6 bases for J; bases not matched to a gene: 10. The CDR3 totals 16 residues. The germline V gene encodes CDR1 LGHNA and CDR2 YSLEER. In DNA form, the CDR3 reads TGCGCCAGCAGCCCTGATAAGACAGGGGTGGCCGGGGAGCTGTTTTTT. Its translation is CASSPDKTGVAGELFF.

The rearrangement uses TRBV29-1 and TRBJ2-3; D unclear. The V gene lost 7 bases and the J gene lost 3 bases, with 11 bases spanning the gap. Germline CDR1 reads SQVTM; CDR2 reads ANQGSEA. This CDR3 has 12 residues. The chain's CDR3 is CSAGVGTDTQYF. The DNA for the CDR3 is TGCAGCGCTGGAGTAGGGACAGATACGCAGTATTTT.

The chain couples TRBV5-6 to TRBJ1-2; weak D call: TRBD1 (6 bases). This CDR3 is built from 13 residues. V shed 6 bases and J shed 7 bases, with 16 bases lying between them. The germline gives CDR1 SGHDT, CDR2 YYEEEE. The CDR3 here is CASTLTGFGGYTF. The CDR3 coding sequence is TGTGCCAGCACCCTGACAGGCTTTGGTGGCTACACCTTC. Drawing the rest from reference TRBV5-6 and TRBJ1-2, the complete variable domain is DAGVTQSPTHLIKTRGQQVTLRCSPKSGHDTVSWYQQALGQGPQFIFQYYEEEERQRGNFPDRFSGHQFPNYSSELNVNALLLGDSALYLCASTLTGFGGYTFGSGTRLTVV.

The chain has TRBV19 and TRBJ1-1, with TRBD1 matching 8 bases. The CDR3 loop spans 16 amino acids. Germline-derived CDR1 and CDR2 are LNHDA and SQIVND (reference sequence). Trimming removed 5 bases from V and 0 bases from J; junction bases left unmatched: 8. The CDR3 here is CASSDEQGAVNTEAFF. The CDR3 DNA reads as TGTGCCAGTAGTGACGAGCAGGGGGCGGTGAACACTGAAGCTTTCTTT.

In its sample, this clone was seen a few times. V is TRBV28 and J is TRBJ2-3, with no clear D. Germline-derived CDR1 and CDR2 are MDHEN and SYDVKM. This CDR3 has 11 residues. V gave up 5 bases and J gave up 3 bases, with 3 bases separating them. The CDR3, as DNA: TGTGCCAGCAGTCCAACAGATACGCAGTATTTT. Residues: CASSPTDTQYF.

This clone has just one count. The rearrangement uses TRBV6-6 and TRBJ2-7; the D gene is possibly TRBD2 (5 bases). V lost 7 bases and J 0 bases, leaving 13 bases between the germline ends. There are 14 residues in the CDR3. Germline V gene lookup returns CDR1 MNHNY and CDR2 SVGAGI (reference sequence). The CDR3 DNA reads TGTGCCAGCAAGTCCCCCCGGGACTCCTACGAGCAGTACTTC. Translated: CASKSPRDSYEQYF.

V and J are TRBV6-5 and TRBJ1-4; TRBD1 aligns across 8 bases. The CDR3 covers 14 residues. The V gene end was trimmed by 6 bases and the J gene end by 7 bases; junction bases not matched to a gene: 7. The germline CDR1 and CDR2 sequences are MNHEY and SVGAGI. The CDR3 DNA is TGTGCCAGCAGGACGACAGGGGTTCGTGAAAAACTGTTTTTT. Residues: CASRTTGVREKLFF.

V usage is TRBV10-3 and J usage is TRBJ2-1; unclear D gene. The germline CDR1 and CDR2 sequences are ENHRY and SYGVKD. CDR3 size: 11 residues. V was trimmed by 3 bases and J by 10 bases, leaving 7 bases between them. For the CDR3, the DNA is TGTGCCATCAGTGACTTGGGCGAGCAGTTCTTC. Protein sequence: CAISDLGEQFF.